This T cell receptor beta chain came from a study of OX40 agonist ivuxolimab in advanced cancers. Comment on this clone: The antigen is undetermined.

General study findings and limits: Antigen targets of the expanded peripheral T cells went undetermined. CD4+ and CD8+ blood T cells expanded clonally by week 6 at 0.1 to 3.0 mg/kg. On average, CD8+ T cells had more expanded clones than CD4+. Certain nonresponding patients likewise had low normalized T-cell clonal expansion.

With V trimmed by 8 bases and J by 2 bases, 9 bases remained unmatched. Germline loops: CDR1 MDHEN, CDR2 SYDVKM. CDR3 length: 15 residues. The method was immunoSEQ multiplex PCR; TCRdb's version includes in-frame clones alone and lacks a portion of them. The data hold 13,000 or so clones, with about 81% observed a single time. Sequenced material: CD4+ or CD8+ T cells sorted from blood, taken in a trial of the OX40 agonist ivuxolimab. The chain joins TRBV28 to TRBJ1-2, with 9 positions matching TRBD1. This TCR was sampled from an adult with an advanced solid tumor such as melanoma, head and neck, liver or kidney cancer. CDR3 sequence reads: CASGMTGGLNYGYTF. CDR3 DNA sequence: TGTGCCAGCGGAATGACAGGGGGGTTAAACTATGGCTACACCTTC.